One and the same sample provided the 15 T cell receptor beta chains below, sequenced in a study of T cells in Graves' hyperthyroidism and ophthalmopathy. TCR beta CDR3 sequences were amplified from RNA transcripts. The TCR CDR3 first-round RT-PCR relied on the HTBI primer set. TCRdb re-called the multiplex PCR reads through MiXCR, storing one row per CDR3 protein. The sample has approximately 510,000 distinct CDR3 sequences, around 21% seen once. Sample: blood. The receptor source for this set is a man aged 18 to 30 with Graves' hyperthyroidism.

CDR3 amino acids: CASSDVGLQQYF. CDR3 bases: TGTGCCAGCAGCGATGTTGGGTTGCAGCAGTACTTC. V and J are TRBV6-2 or TRBV6-3 and TRBJ2-7, with no clear D. The V gene's germline CDR1 is MNHEY and CDR2 SVGEGT. V lost 6 bases and J lost 8, with 14 bases in between. The CDR3 is 12 residues long.

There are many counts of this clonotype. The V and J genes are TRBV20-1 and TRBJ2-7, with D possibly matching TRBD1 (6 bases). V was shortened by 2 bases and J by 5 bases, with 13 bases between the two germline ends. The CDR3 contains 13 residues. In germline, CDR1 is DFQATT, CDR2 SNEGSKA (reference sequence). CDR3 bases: TGCAGTGCTAGACAATACAGGGTGGACGAGCAGTACTTC. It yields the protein CSARQYRVDEQYF.

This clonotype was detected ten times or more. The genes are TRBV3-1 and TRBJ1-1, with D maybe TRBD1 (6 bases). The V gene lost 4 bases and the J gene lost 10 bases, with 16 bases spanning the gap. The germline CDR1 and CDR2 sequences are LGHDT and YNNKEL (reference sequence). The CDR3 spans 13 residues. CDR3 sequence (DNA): TGTGCCAGCAGCCCAGCAAACGGGGGGCGAGCTTTCTTT. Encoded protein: CASSPANGGRAFF.

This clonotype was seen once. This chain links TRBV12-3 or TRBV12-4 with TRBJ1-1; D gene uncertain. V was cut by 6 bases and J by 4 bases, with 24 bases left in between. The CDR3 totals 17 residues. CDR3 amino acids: CASSPGTAPRSGTEAFF. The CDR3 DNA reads TGTGCCAGCAGCCCCGGAACGGCCCCTCGTTCGGGCACTGAAGCTTTCTTT.

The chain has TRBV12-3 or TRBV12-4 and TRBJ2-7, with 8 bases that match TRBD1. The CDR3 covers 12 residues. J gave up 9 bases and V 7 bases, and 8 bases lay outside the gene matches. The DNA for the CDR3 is TGTGCCAGCAAGGACAGGGACGTCGGGCAGTACTTC. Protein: CASKDRDVGQYF.

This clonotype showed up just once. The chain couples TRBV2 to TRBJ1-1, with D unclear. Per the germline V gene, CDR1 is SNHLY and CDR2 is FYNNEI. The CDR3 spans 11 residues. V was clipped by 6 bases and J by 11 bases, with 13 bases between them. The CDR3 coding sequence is TGTGCCAGCAGCTTTCTTACTGCGGCTTTCTTT. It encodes CASSFLTAAFF.

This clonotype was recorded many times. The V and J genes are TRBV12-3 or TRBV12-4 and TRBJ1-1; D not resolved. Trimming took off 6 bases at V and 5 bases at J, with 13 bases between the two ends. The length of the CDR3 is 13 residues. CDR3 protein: CASSLIRTTEAFF. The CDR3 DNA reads TGTGCCAGCAGCTTAATCCGAACGACTGAAGCTTTCTTT.

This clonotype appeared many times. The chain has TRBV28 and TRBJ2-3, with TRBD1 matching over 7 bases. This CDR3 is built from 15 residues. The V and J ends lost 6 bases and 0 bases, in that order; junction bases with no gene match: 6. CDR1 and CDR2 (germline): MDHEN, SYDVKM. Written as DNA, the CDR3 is TGTGCCAGCAGGTCCGGGACAGAAAGCACAGATACGCAGTATTTT. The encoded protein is CASRSGTESTDTQYF.

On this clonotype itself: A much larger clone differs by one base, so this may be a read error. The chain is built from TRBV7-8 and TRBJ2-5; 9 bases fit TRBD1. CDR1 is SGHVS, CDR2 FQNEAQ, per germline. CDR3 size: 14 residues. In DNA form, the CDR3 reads TGTGCCAGCAGCTTAGGGACAGGGGAAGAGATCCAGTACTTC. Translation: CASSLGTGEEIQYF.

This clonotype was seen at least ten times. CDR3 residues: CSESLEGTEAFF. Here the CDR3 DNA reads TGCAGCGAGTCACTCGAGGGCACTGAAGCTTTCTTT. This chain uses TRBV29-1 with TRBJ1-1; D remains ambiguous. Trimming cost V 7 bases and J 4 bases, with 13 bases left between them. The CDR3 consists of 12 residues. The germline CDR1 and CDR2 sequences are SQVTM and ANQGSEA. Supplemented by reference TRBV29-1 and TRBJ1-1, the full variable domain reads SAVISQKPSRDICQRGTSLTIQCQVDSQVTMMFWYRQQPGQSLTLIATANQGSEATYESGFVIDKFPISRPNLTFSTLTVSNMSPEDSSIYLCSESLEGTEAFFGQGTRLTVV.

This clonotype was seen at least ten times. CDR3 residues: CASSYSWDYETQYF. The CDR3 DNA reads TGTGCCAGCAGTTACTCTTGGGATTACGAGACCCAGTACTTC. The chain couples TRBV6-5 to TRBJ2-5; D uncertain. The CDR3 extends over 14 amino acids. The V and J ends lost 0 bases and 5 bases respectively, with 10 bases between them. The V gene's germline CDR1 is MNHEY and CDR2 SVGAGI.

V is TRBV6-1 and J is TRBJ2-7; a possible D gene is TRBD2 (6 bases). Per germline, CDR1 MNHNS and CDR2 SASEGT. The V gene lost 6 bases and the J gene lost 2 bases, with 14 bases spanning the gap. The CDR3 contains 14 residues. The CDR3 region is CASSNRDFAYEQYF. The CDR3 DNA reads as TGTGCCAGCAGCAACCGGGACTTCGCCTACGAGCAGTACTTC.

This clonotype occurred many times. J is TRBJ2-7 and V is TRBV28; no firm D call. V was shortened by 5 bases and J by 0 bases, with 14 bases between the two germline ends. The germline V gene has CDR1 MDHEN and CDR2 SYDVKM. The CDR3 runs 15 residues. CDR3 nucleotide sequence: TGTGCCAGCAGTCTTTCAGCCGAACTCTCCTACGAGCAGTACTTC. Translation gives CASSLSAELSYEQYF.

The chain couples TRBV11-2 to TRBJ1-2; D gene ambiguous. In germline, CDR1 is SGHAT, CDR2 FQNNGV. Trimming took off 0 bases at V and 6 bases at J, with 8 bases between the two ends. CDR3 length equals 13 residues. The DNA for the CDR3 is TGTGCCAGCAGCTTAGAGAGCGGTAATGGCTACACCTTC. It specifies CASSLESGNGYTF.

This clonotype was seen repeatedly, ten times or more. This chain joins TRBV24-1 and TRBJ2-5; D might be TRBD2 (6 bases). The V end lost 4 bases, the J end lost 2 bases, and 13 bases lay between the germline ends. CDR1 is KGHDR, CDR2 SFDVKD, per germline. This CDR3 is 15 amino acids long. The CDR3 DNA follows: TGTGCCACCAGTGACCCTGCGGGGAGTCAAGAGACCCAGTACTTC. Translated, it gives CATSDPAGSQETQYF.